This T cell receptor beta chain was captured in a study of T cells after somatic rescue of genetic block. The junction had 7 bases not matched to a gene; V was cut back by 7 bases and J by 2 bases. Looked up from germline, CDR1 is SGHTA and CDR2 is FQGNSA. The CDR3 totals 16 residues. Data came from immunoSEQ multiplex PCR; TCRdb stores just in-frame clones and leaves some out. Of approximately 67,000 clones detected, around 92% appear once; the ten largest clones hold approximately 3%. The chain is built from TRBV7-2 and TRBJ2-2, with 10 bases that match TRBD1. Sequencing was carried out using peripheral blood mononuclear cells (PBMCs). The sequence derives from a man aged 35-49 years. The CDR3 is CASNSGTGVNTGELFF. As DNA, the CDR3 is TGTGCCAGCAACTCCGGGACAGGGGTCAACACCGGGGAGCTGTTTTTT.